The clone carrying this TCR beta chain was recorded many times. Unique molecular identifiers were incorporated into the prepared TCRbeta library. Via MiXCR, TCRdb re-called the PCR reads, giving one row per CDR3 protein. The data show 250,000 to 300,000 distinct CDR3 sequences, more than 9% seen once. This record comes from a study of T-cell reconstitution after alpha-beta-depleted transplantation in children. Unmatched junction bases numbered 9, after V lost 5 bases and J lost 2 bases. CDR1 MNHEY and CDR2 SMNVEV come from the germline V gene (reference sequence). The CDR3 runs to 16 residues. The TCR sequence derives from a human donor who donated a stem cell graft to a child with SCID. Sequenced here: PBMCs from the stem cell graft donor, sampled from the stem cell graft. The genes are TRBV27 and TRBJ2-7; 10 bases match TRBD1. The CDR3 protein is CASSPPPDRGTYEQYF. CDR3 nucleotide sequence: TGTGCCAGCAGTCCCCCTCCGGACAGGGGGACCTACGAGCAGTACTTC.